A single sample gave rise to the 11 T cell receptor beta chains below, sequenced in a study of cytomegalovirus exposure and HLA in healthy donors. Clones were sequenced by immunoSEQ multiplex PCR, and TCRdb holds only the in-frame ones, with some missing. The data contain approximately 60,000 clones, about 93% of them singletons. Sequenced sample: PBMCs. These receptors originate from a man in his late teens or twenties in good health and CMV-seronegative.

The V and J genes are TRBV10-3 and TRBJ2-7, with D maybe TRBD2 (7 bases). Germline CDR1 is ENHRY and CDR2 is SYGVKD. This CDR3 region has 12 residues. Deletions cut 11 bases from V and 7 bases from J, with 18 bases between. CDR3 loop: CAGGGAGREQYF. The CDR3 nucleotides are TGTGCCGGAGGGGGGGCAGGGCGGGAGCAGTACTTC.

J is TRBJ1-1 and V is TRBV6-5; D ambiguous. The germline CDR1 and CDR2 sequences are MNHEY and SVGAGI. V was shortened by 0 bases and J by 3 bases, with 8 bases between the two germline ends. This CDR3 has 14 residues. The chain's CDR3 is CASSYSPGYTEAFF. The CDR3 coding sequence is TGTGCCAGCAGTTACTCCCCGGGGTACACTGAAGCTTTCTTT.

This rearrangement joins TRBV10-3 to TRBJ2-1, with 8 bases identical to TRBD2. The germline gives CDR1 ENHRY, CDR2 SYGVKD. Trimming took 10 bases from V and 6 from J; bases not matched to a gene: 11. The CDR3 has 14 amino acids. CDR3 coding DNA: TGTGCCACCTTAAGCGGGAGTGGCGTCAATGAGCAGTTCTTC. Translating it yields CATLSGSGVNEQFF.

The chain uses TRBV19 and TRBJ2-5, with 7 nucleotides matching TRBD1. CDR1 LNHDA and CDR2 SQIVND come from the germline V gene (reference sequence). Germline trimming cut 5 bases from V and 2 bases from J; bases unmatched to any gene: 11. The CDR3 is 16 amino acids. The CDR3 DNA is TGTGCCAGTAGTTTTGGGACAGATCGATTACAAGAGACCCAGTACTTC. Protein: CASSFGTDRLQETQYF.

The rearrangement links TRBV18 to TRBJ1-5; TRBD1 aligns across 7 bases. Germline assignment: CDR1 KGHSH and CDR2 LQKENI. After removal of 2 bases from V and 0 bases from J, the junction contained 16 bases not matched to a gene. This CDR3 is built from 20 residues. The CDR3 spells CASSPEVPGQTHYSNQPQHF. The DNA of the CDR3 is TGTGCCAGCTCACCAGAAGTGCCGGGACAGACACATTATAGCAATCAGCCCCAGCATTTT.

A note on this clone: This sample includes further DNA sequences coding for the same CDR3. For the CDR3, the DNA is TGTGCCAGTAGTATAGGCAGTTACAATGAGCAGTTCTTC. It codes for CASSIGSYNEQFF. The chain couples TRBV19 to TRBJ2-1; D remains unclear. There are 13 residues in the CDR3. CDR1 and CDR2 (germline): LNHDA, SQIVND (reference sequence). The germline V and J ends were trimmed by 1 base and 4 bases, with 5 bases remaining between them. The variable domain in full, completed from reference TRBV19 and TRBJ2-1, reads DGGITQSPKYLFRKEGQNVTLSCEQNLNHDAMYWYRQDPGQGLRLIYYSQIVNDFQKGDIAEGYSVSREKKESFPLTVTSAQKNPTAFYLCASSIGSYNEQFFGPGTRLTVL.

This rearrangement joins TRBV4-1 to TRBJ2-7; possible D gene TRBD1, 7 bases. Germline assignment: CDR1 MGHRA and CDR2 YSYEKL. CDR3 length: 19 residues. The V gene lost 4 bases and the J gene lost 3 bases, with 28 bases spanning the gap. For the CDR3, the DNA is TGCGCCAGCAGCCCCTGGCCCCGCCAGGAGGGACAGAGCCTCTACGAGCAGTACTTC. Its translation is CASSPWPRQEGQSLYEQYF.

The chain recombines TRBV18 with TRBJ2-6; D may be TRBD2 (5 bases). CDR3 length equals 15 residues. Trimming stripped 3 bases from V and 1 base from J, with 7 bases between. Looked up from germline, CDR1 is KGHSH and CDR2 is LQKENI. In nucleotides, the CDR3 is TGTGCCAGCTCACCCAGGACTTCTGGGGCCAACGTCCTGACTTTC. It encodes CASSPRTSGANVLTF.

This chain joins TRBV28 and TRBJ1-1; unclear D gene. The germline V and J ends were trimmed by 6 bases and 0 bases, with 11 bases remaining between them. The CDR3 spans 14 residues. CDR1 and CDR2 from the germline V gene are MDHEN and SYDVKM. CDR3 protein: CASSPPGLNTEAFF. In DNA form, the CDR3 reads TGTGCCAGCAGCCCCCCGGGTTTGAACACTGAAGCTTTCTTT. Filled out from reference TRBV28 and TRBJ1-1, the complete variable domain reads DVKVTQSSRYLVKRTGEKVFLECVQDMDHENMFWYRQDPGLGLRLIYFSYDVKMKEKGDIPEGYSVSREKKERFSLILESASTNQTSMYLCASSPPGLNTEAFFGQGTRLTVV.

The chain carries TRBV30 and TRBJ2-7; possible D gene TRBD2, 6 bases. CDR3 length: 14 residues. Germline V gene data show CDR1 as GTSNPN and CDR2 as SVGIG (reference sequence). V was trimmed by 0 bases and J by 3 bases, leaving 12 bases between them. The CDR3: CAWSVGPGVYEQYF. The CDR3, as DNA: TGTGCCTGGAGTGTAGGCCCGGGGGTCTACGAGCAGTACTTC.

This chain links TRBV7-3 with TRBJ2-1; D gene uncertain. V was shortened by 4 bases and J by 9 bases, with 16 bases between the two germline ends. The germline CDR1 and CDR2 sequences are SGHTA and FQGTGA. The CDR3 has 14 amino acids. The CDR3 loop is CASSSASGGGEQFF. CDR3 DNA: TGTGCCAGCAGCTCCGCTTCCGGCGGCGGTGAGCAGTTCTTC.